The clone carrying this TCR beta chain appeared a few times. The sample comes from a study of blood T cells in healthy people across ages. Alongside a J-beta primer mix, a sample-barcoded 5' primer served in a second PCR lasting about 7 to 12 cycles. MiXCR, applied by TCRdb to the 5' RACE reads, yields one record per CDR3 protein. The sample has about 1.4 million distinct CDR3 sequences, around 55% seen once; the top ten hold more than 6%. The CDR3 sequence is 16 residues long. Germline-derived CDR1 and CDR2 are LGHNT and FRNRAP. Trimming cost V 3 bases and J 5 bases; bases outside gene matches: 6. The sample taken for sequencing was blood. The chain uses TRBV12-5 and TRBJ2-5; 13 bases align to TRBD2. The sequence came from a man aged 18 to 35 in good health. CDR3 nucleotide sequence: TGTGCTAGTGGTTTATTCGGACTAGCGGGAGAGGAGACCCAGTACTTC. As protein: CASGLFGLAGEETQYF.